The 29 T cell receptor beta chains in this list originate from one sample, sequenced in a study of CD8+ T cells in alopecia areata. cDNA reverse transcribed from extracted RNA served as the sequencing template. The repertoire was sequenced with immunoSEQ multiplex PCR; TCRdb's copy has only in-frame clones and lacks some. This sample has more than 95,000 clones, with roughly two fifths found just once. The sample taken for sequencing was CD4+ T cells sorted from blood. The receptors were sampled from a human donor with alopecia areata.

This chain links TRBV7-2 with TRBJ1-5; 9 positions match TRBD1. Trimming at V came to 5 bases and at J to 6 bases, leaving 5 bases not matched to a gene. Germline values: CDR1 SGHTA, CDR2 FQGNSA. This CDR3 region has 14 residues. Here the CDR3 DNA reads TGTGCCAGCAGCCTCACAGGGGGCGTTCAGCCCCAGCATTTT. Translated: CASSLTGGVQPQHF.

This chain links TRBV28 with TRBJ2-3, with no clear D. Per germline, CDR1 MDHEN and CDR2 SYDVKM. This CDR3 has 15 residues. V gave up 5 bases and J gave up 1 base, with 13 bases separating them. The CDR3: CASSPPAGGTDTQYF. CDR3 DNA: TGTGCCAGCAGTCCCCCGGCTGGGGGCACAGATACGCAGTATTTT.

The chain combines TRBV4-2 with TRBJ2-7, with 8 bases identical to TRBD2. Germline CDR1 reads LGHNA; CDR2 reads YNFKEQ. V trimming: 0 bases; J trimming: 6 bases; junction bases outside the gene matches: 4. The CDR3 contains 14 residues. This chain's CDR3 is CASSQDGTRSEQYF. CDR3 sequence (DNA): TGTGCCAGCAGCCAAGACGGGACTAGGAGCGAGCAGTACTTC.

This chain links TRBV6-6 with TRBJ2-3, with a tentative D call TRBD2 (5 bases). The CDR3 extends over 15 amino acids. CDR1 is MNHNY and CDR2 is SVGAGI in the germline V gene (reference sequence). V lost 2 bases and J 2 bases, leaving 11 bases between the germline ends. This CDR3 is CASSYEGQPTDTQYF. CDR3 nucleotides: TGTGCCAGCAGTTACGAGGGCCAGCCCACAGATACGCAGTATTTT.

V and J are TRBV5-4 and TRBJ1-2, with 9 nucleotides matching TRBD1. The length of the CDR3 is 15 residues. Trimming cost V 1 base and J 5 bases; bases outside gene matches: 6. Germline-derived CDR1 and CDR2 are SGHNT and YYREEE (reference sequence). This chain's CDR3 is CASSLTGTGSYGYTF. The CDR3 DNA reads as TGTGCCAGCAGCTTGACCGGGACAGGGAGTTATGGCTACACCTTC. Together with reference TRBV5-4 and TRBJ1-2, the CDR3 gives the full variable domain: ETGVTQSPTHLIKTRGQQVTLRCSSQSGHNTVSWYQQALGQGPQFIFQYYREEENGRGNFPPRFSGLQFPNYSSELNVNALELDDSALYLCASSLTGTGSYGYTFGSGTRLTVV.

The J gene is TRBJ1-1, the V gene TRBV28; D remains ambiguous. The CDR3 length is 14 residues. Trimming removed 5 bases at V and 1 base at J, with 11 bases between. The germline gives CDR1 MDHEN, CDR2 SYDVKM. CDR3 sequence: CASSHYLQNTEAFF. The CDR3 coding sequence is TGTGCCAGCAGTCATTATCTTCAGAACACTGAAGCTTTCTTT. The complete variable domain, with remaining parts taken from reference TRBV28 and TRBJ1-1, reads DVKVTQSSRYLVKRTGEKVFLECVQDMDHENMFWYRQDPGLGLRLIYFSYDVKMKEKGDIPEGYSVSREKKERFSLILESASTNQTSMYLCASSHYLQNTEAFFGQGTRLTVV.

The chain links TRBV29-1 to TRBJ1-2; D gene ambiguous. CDR1 is SQVTM, CDR2 ANQGSEA, per germline. The CDR3 is 12 amino acids. The ends were cut back, 2 bases at V and 5 bases at J, with 9 bases in the middle. The CDR3 loop reads CSVERDRYGYTF. CDR3 DNA: TGCAGCGTTGAAAGGGATAGATATGGCTACACCTTC.

This clone was found a few times. V and J are TRBV7-2 and TRBJ1-6, with 9 bases aligning to TRBD1. After removal of 5 bases from V and 10 bases from J, the junction contained 9 bases not matched to a gene. There are 15 residues in the CDR3. Germline CDR1 reads SGHTA; CDR2 reads FQGNSA. CDR3 in DNA: TGTGCCAGCAGCCAACGAGGGACAGGGTCCTCACCCCTCCACTTT. Protein sequence: CASSQRGTGSSPLHF.

The rearrangement uses TRBV30 and TRBJ1-5, with D possibly matching TRBD1 (6 bases). Trimming took off 4 bases at V and 5 bases at J, with 12 bases between the two ends. The CDR3 extends over 13 amino acids. The V gene's germline CDR1 is GTSNPN and CDR2 SVGIG (reference sequence). CDR3 sequence (DNA): TGTGCCTGGAATACCAGGGGAGATCAGCCCCAGCATTTT. This codes for CAWNTRGDQPQHF. Combining the CDR3 with reference TRBV30 and TRBJ1-5 gives the whole variable domain SQTIHQWPATLVQPVGSPLSLECTVEGTSNPNLYWYRQAAGRGLQLLFYSVGIGQISSEVPQNLSASRPQDRQFILSSKKLLLSDSGFYLCAWNTRGDQPQHFGDGTRLSIL.

This chain joins TRBV30 and TRBJ2-7; TRBD1 is a possible D gene (6 bases). With 5 bases removed from V and 7 bases from J, the gap between germline ends came to 21 bases. This CDR3 has 14 amino acids. Germline CDR1 GTSNPN, CDR2 SVGIG (reference sequence). The CDR3 DNA sequence: TGTGCCTGGTCAGAGGGGCAGGGGCCTCGTGAGCAGTACTTC. Protein sequence: CAWSEGQGPREQYF.

This rearrangement joins TRBV30 to TRBJ1-5; D remains ambiguous. The CDR3 covers 15 residues. Trimming left V 2 bases short and J 0 bases short, with 11 bases between. CDR1 is GTSNPN and CDR2 is SVGIG in the germline V gene (reference sequence). CDR3 nucleotide sequence: TGTGCCTGGAGTAAAGGAAAGGGTAGCAATCAGCCCCAGCATTTT. Translating gives CAWSKGKGSNQPQHF.

This clone was seen only a few times. The V gene is TRBV29-1, the J gene TRBJ1-2, with a weak D call TRBD1 (5 bases). With 4 bases removed from V and 4 bases from J, the gap between germline ends came to 13 bases. Germline values: CDR1 SQVTM, CDR2 ANQGSEA. This CDR3 comprises 13 residues. This CDR3 is CSVVEGSSYGYTF. The CDR3 DNA reads TGCAGCGTTGTAGAGGGGTCCAGCTATGGCTACACCTTC. Based on the CDR3 plus reference TRBV29-1 and TRBJ1-2, the full variable domain is SAVISQKPSRDICQRGTSLTIQCQVDSQVTMMFWYRQQPGQSLTLIATANQGSEATYESGFVIDKFPISRPNLTFSTLTVSNMSPEDSSIYLCSVVEGSSYGYTFGSGTRLTVV.

This chain's CDR3 is CACRIGGLETQYF. In DNA form, the CDR3 reads TGTGCCTGTAGGATTGGGGGCCTGGAGACCCAGTACTTC. The rearrangement joins TRBV30 to TRBJ2-5, with D perhaps TRBD1 (6 bases). This CDR3 has 13 amino acids. Trimming took off 6 bases at V and 5 bases at J, with 16 bases between the two ends. Germline V gene lookup returns CDR1 GTSNPN and CDR2 SVGIG (reference sequence).

The gene calls are TRBV19 and TRBJ2-1, with D possibly TRBD2 on 6 matching bases. The CDR3 is made up of 16 amino acids. Germline V gene lookup returns CDR1 LNHDA and CDR2 SQIVND (reference sequence). The ends were cut back, 5 bases at V and 5 bases at J, with 19 bases in the middle. The CDR3 loop reads CASSGDFGSPDNEQFF. Here the CDR3 DNA reads TGTGCCAGTAGTGGAGATTTCGGGAGTCCAGACAATGAGCAGTTCTTC.

This clone has more than one count but fewer than ten. This chain links TRBV29-1 with TRBJ1-1; D gene ambiguous. The CDR3 has 12 residues. CDR1 is SQVTM and CDR2 is ANQGSEA in the germline V gene. Trimming pared 5 bases from V and 4 bases from J, leaving 11 bases between. The CDR3 DNA reads TGCAGCGTTTCGGGCAGTCGCACTGAAGCTTTCTTT. Amino acid sequence: CSVSGSRTEAFF. The full variable domain, in which reference TRBV29-1 and TRBJ1-1 provide the parts outside the CDR3, is SAVISQKPSRDICQRGTSLTIQCQVDSQVTMMFWYRQQPGQSLTLIATANQGSEATYESGFVIDKFPISRPNLTFSTLTVSNMSPEDSSIYLCSVSGSRTEAFFGQGTRLTVV.

The chain recombines TRBV30 with TRBJ2-3, with 7 nucleotides matching TRBD1. J was trimmed by 4 bases and V by 7 bases; bases with no gene match: 11. Looked up from germline, CDR1 is GTSNPN and CDR2 is SVGIG (reference sequence). The CDR3 has 14 amino acids. In DNA form, the CDR3 reads TGTGCCTCCAAAGCCGGGACAGCTTCAGATACGCAGTATTTT. Translated, it gives CASKAGTASDTQYF. Using reference TRBV30 and TRBJ2-3 for the parts outside the CDR3, the full variable domain is SQTIHQWPATLVQPVGSPLSLECTVEGTSNPNLYWYRQAAGRGLQLLFYSVGIGQISSEVPQNLSASRPQDRQFILSSKKLLLSDSGFYLCASKAGTASDTQYFGPGTRLTVL.

The rearrangement joins TRBV6-5 to TRBJ2-7; D gene ambiguous. Between the trimmed V and J ends, which lost 2 bases and 7 bases, there was a span of 6 bases. CDR1 MNHEY and CDR2 SVGAGI come from the germline V gene. This CDR3 comprises 11 residues. For the CDR3, the DNA is TGTGCCAGCAGTTACAGGGCTGAGCAGTACTTC. The encoded protein is CASSYRAEQYF.

The V call is TRBV7-8, the J call TRBJ2-7; no clear D. Germline V gene sequence: CDR1 SGHVS, CDR2 FQNEAQ. The CDR3 is made up of 12 amino acids. V was shortened by 1 base and J by 6 bases, with 7 bases between the two germline ends. The CDR3 region has the DNA TGTGCCAGCAGCTTAGGAGTTTTCGAGCAGTACTTC. Translating gives CASSLGVFEQYF.

CDR3 coding DNA: TGTGCCAGCAGCTTAGGAACCGGGACAGGGGGCTACGAGCAGTACTTC. Amino acid sequence: CASSLGTGTGGYEQYF. The chain has TRBV13 and TRBJ2-7, with TRBD1 matching over 11 bases. The CDR3 sequence is 16 residues long. Unmatched junction bases numbered 4, after V lost 0 bases and J lost 3 bases. Germline CDR1 is PRHDT and CDR2 is FYEKMQ (reference sequence).

There are a few counts of this clone. The J gene is TRBJ2-7, the V gene TRBV4-3; D is tentatively TRBD1 or TRBD2 (5 bases each). The CDR3 loop spans 14 amino acids. Germline V lookup: CDR1 LGHNA, CDR2 YSLEER. V was clipped by 2 bases and J by 3 bases, with 11 bases between them. The CDR3 DNA reads as TGCGCCAGCAGCCAAAACGGGACCTACTACGAGCAGTACTTC. Protein product: CASSQNGTYYEQYF.

The CDR3 spells CASSQQTGASYGYTF. The DNA for the CDR3 is TGCGCCAGCAGCCAACAGACAGGGGCCTCATATGGCTACACCTTC. The rearrangement uses TRBV4-3 and TRBJ1-2; TRBD1 matches 8 bases. The CDR3 length is 15 residues. Germline V CDR1 and CDR2: LGHNA, YSLEER. J gave up 5 bases and V 2 bases, and 7 bases lay outside the gene matches.

This clone occurred a few times. This chain connects TRBV7-2 to TRBJ2-6; D may correspond to TRBD1 or TRBD2 (5 bases each). Germline-derived CDR1 and CDR2 are SGHTA and FQGNSA. Trimming shortened V by 5 bases and J by 0 bases, and 20 bases separated the two germline ends. The CDR3 runs to 19 residues. The CDR3 sequence: CASSTRGRGLFSGANVLTF. The CDR3 DNA reads TGTGCCAGCAGCACTAGGGGTCGAGGGCTATTCTCTGGGGCCAACGTCCTGACTTTC.

The CDR3 DNA sequence: TGTGCCAGCAGTGACAGGGTCTCTGAAGCTTTCTTT. Protein sequence: CASSDRVSEAFF. The chain joins TRBV2 to TRBJ1-1; D is perhaps TRBD1 (5 bases). Trimming cost V 3 bases and J 6 bases, with 8 bases left between them. The CDR3 extends over 12 amino acids. Germline CDR1 and CDR2: SNHLY and FYNNEI.

This clone was detected only a few times. CDR3 loop: CASSSRDRHSYGYTF. CDR3 in DNA: TGTGCCAGCAGCAGCCGGGACAGACATTCCTATGGCTACACCTTC. The chain couples TRBV7-2 to TRBJ1-2, with TRBD1 matching 7 bases. There are 15 residues in the CDR3. The trim removed 5 bases at V and 4 bases at J, leaving 10 bases unmatched. Looked up from germline, CDR1 is SGHTA and CDR2 is FQGNSA.

There are a few counts of this clone. This sequence joins TRBV28 and TRBJ2-7, with 7 positions matching TRBD1. The junction had 4 bases not matched to a gene; V was cut back by 3 bases and J by 2 bases. The CDR3 extends over 14 amino acids. CDR1 is MDHEN, CDR2 SYDVKM, per germline. The DNA for the CDR3 is TGTGCCAGCAGTTTGGACAGGTCTACCTACGAGCAGTACTTC. Amino acid sequence: CASSLDRSTYEQYF.

The chain couples TRBV30 to TRBJ1-4; tentatively, D is TRBD1 (6 bases). The CDR3 has 12 residues. Trimming took off 5 bases at V and 7 bases at J, with 11 bases between the two ends. The germline V gene encodes CDR1 GTSNPN and CDR2 SVGIG (reference sequence). CDR3: CAWGQPGEKLFF. The DNA of the CDR3 is TGTGCCTGGGGACAGCCGGGTGAAAAACTGTTTTTT.

The chain combines TRBV10-3 with TRBJ2-7; D unresolved. This CDR3 region has 14 residues. Looked up from germline, CDR1 is ENHRY and CDR2 is SYGVKD. The germline V and J ends were trimmed by 0 bases and 6 bases, with 12 bases remaining between them. The chain's CDR3 is CAISESGRSGEQYF. DNA of the CDR3: TGTGCCATCAGTGAGTCCGGCCGATCGGGCGAGCAGTACTTC.

The J gene is TRBJ2-4, the V gene TRBV27, with 7 bases aligning to TRBD2. The germline V gene encodes CDR1 MNHEY and CDR2 SMNVEV (reference sequence). The V and J ends lost 2 bases and 6 bases, in that order; junction bases with no gene match: 4. The CDR3 spans 14 residues. The CDR3 here is CASSLSGGGNIQYF. CDR3 nucleotides: TGTGCCAGCAGTTTAAGTGGCGGGGGAAACATTCAGTACTTC.

This clone was counted a few times. The chain joins TRBV28 to TRBJ2-5, with a weak D call TRBD2 (7 bases). The germline CDR1 and CDR2 sequences are MDHEN and SYDVKM. This CDR3 has 13 amino acids. The V gene lost 5 bases and the J gene lost 4 bases, with 11 bases spanning the gap. The CDR3, as DNA: TGTGCCAGCAGTAAGGGGGGGCGAGAGACCCAGTACTTC. Encoded protein: CASSKGGRETQYF.